The TCR beta chain described here comes from a study of blood T cells in healthy people across ages. Turning to the study itself: About one barcoded beta molecule per two T cells came from capture by template switching.

Then a second PCR, running roughly 6 to 12 cycles, was carried out with a sample-barcoded 5' primer and a J-beta primer mix. Using its own MiXCR run on the 5' RACE reads, TCRdb lists one record per CDR3 protein. The repertoire includes about 590,000 distinct CDR3 sequences, approximately 30% of them detected once, and 15% to 19% sits in the top ten. This CDR3 comprises 14 residues. V was pared by 5 bases and J by 12 bases, with 12 bases of the junction left unmatched. Germline values: CDR1 DFQATT, CDR2 SNEGSKA (reference sequence). Isolation recovered at least 7 million PBMCs from every sample. Sequencing was performed on blood. The TCR was taken from a woman older than 75 in good health. V usage is TRBV20-1 and J usage is TRBJ2-1; 11 bases line up with TRBD2. The CDR3 loop is CSAGLAGVSYGQFF. CDR3 nucleotides: TGCAGTGCTGGACTAGCGGGCGTCTCCTACGGGCAGTTCTTC.